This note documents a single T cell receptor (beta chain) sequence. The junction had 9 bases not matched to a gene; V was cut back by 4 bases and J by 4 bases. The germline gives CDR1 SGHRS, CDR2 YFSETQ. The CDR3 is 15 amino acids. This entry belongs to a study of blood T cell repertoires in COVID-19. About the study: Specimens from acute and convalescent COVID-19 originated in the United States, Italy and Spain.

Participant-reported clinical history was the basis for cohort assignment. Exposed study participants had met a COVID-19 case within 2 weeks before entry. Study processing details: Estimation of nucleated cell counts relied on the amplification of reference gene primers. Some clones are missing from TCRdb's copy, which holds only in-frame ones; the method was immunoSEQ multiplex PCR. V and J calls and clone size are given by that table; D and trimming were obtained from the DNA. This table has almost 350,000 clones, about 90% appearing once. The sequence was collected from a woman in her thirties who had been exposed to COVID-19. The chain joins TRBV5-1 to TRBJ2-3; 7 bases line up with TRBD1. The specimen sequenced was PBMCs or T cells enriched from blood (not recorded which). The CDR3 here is CASSPGTAASDTQYF. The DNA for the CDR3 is TGCGCCAGCAGCCCCGGGACAGCAGCCTCAGATACGCAGTATTTT.